The sequence of this TCR beta chain was determined in a study of identical twins (dated by TCRdb to the mid-2010s). General notes on the study: To test whether fetal clonotypes persist, this study deep-sequenced TCR alpha and beta repertoires from monozygotic twins, from unrelated adults of various ages, and from cord blood. To rule out contamination, replicate twin experiments were performed at different times with different library preparation protocols. General conclusions and limits of the study: Fewer insertions were carried by abundant cord blood beta clonotypes; a weaker similar trend was observed in young adult naive repertoires, while no such trend was observed in memory repertoires. Compared with coincidental sharing between unrelated individuals, out-of-frame TCR alpha sequences shared between twins showed an excess of sequences with low generation probability. In monozygotic twins, out-of-frame TCR alpha sharing was systematically underestimated by recombination models, although the models agreed with sharing between unrelated individuals. Excess twin sharing in beta out-of-frame sequences was weaker because fewer shared sequences lowered the signal-to-noise ratio. Invariant T cells such as MAIT and iNKT could partly confound zero-insertion analyses, though diverse VJ usage argued against this for most clonotypes. Because the same donors could not be followed over many years, the conclusions relied on cross-sectional statistical analysis.

Libraries were prepared through 5' RACE. TCRdb lists the instrument as Illumina HiSeq 2000. Template switching introduced a universal primer binding site; the final cDNA contained a unique molecular identifier, enabling accurate counting of TCR cDNA molecules. Specific primers in the conserved constant-segment region were used to synthesize first-strand cDNA for TCR alpha and beta chains. To control for contamination, each cDNA library was double barcoded with a SMART-Mk sample barcode plus Illumina barcodes. TruSeq adapter sequences along with Illumina sample barcodes were introduced in two successive PCR steps. Sequencing of the TCR alpha and beta cDNA libraries was done on the Illumina HiSeq platform using custom primers. On the study's bioinformatics: MiGEC was used to process raw reads and extract unique molecular identifiers, and MiXCR was used to find CDR3 positions. Recombination models were inferred per individual with the repgenHMM and IGoR tools using an EM algorithm. The analysis of shared clonotypes was done with the tcR package in R, with sharing normalized by the product of cloneset sizes. To study raw recombination free of thymic and clonal selection effects, out-of-frame nonproductive sequences were analyzed. TCRdb cleaned the public reads at Q25 with fastp, built clones with MiXCR and kept in-frame beta chains. Merged by CDR3 protein, the rows form single entries marked with the most common genes and DNA. The V and J calls were determined by TCRdb, not by the authors. The sample table holds 1.5 million to 2 million distinct CDR3 sequences, of which roughly a third were seen once. The ten biggest clones cover about 0.25% of the sample.

This clonotype was counted only a few times. This clone's antigen is unknown. Base qualities are missing; no much larger clone stands one base away. From the cysteine up to the phenylalanine, the CDR3 has a length of 14 residues. Only the CDR3 portion is preserved as DNA: 42 bases, with reading frame beginning at the first base. The germline V gene (reference sequence) gives CDR1 as MNHEY and CDR2 as SMNVEV. The germline ends are 8 bases apart after V is trimmed by 0 bases and J by 3 bases. Only healthy Caucasian donors were included. The sample was cord blood. The chain is made from TRBV27 and TRBJ2-5, with no D gene named confidently. The clonotype was recovered from a newborn girl in good health. The DNA sequence is TGTGCCAGCAGTTTATCGCGGTTGGAAGAGACCCAGTACTTC. Its protein reads: CASSLSRLEETQYF.